The rows below give T cell receptor beta chains drawn from one sample of a study of patients and donors after allogeneic stem cell transplantation. Each CDR3 protein gets one entry after TCRdb re-called the RT-PCR reads with MiXCR. The data contain around 7,100 distinct CDR3 sequences, 9.5% to 15% of them seen just once; the ten biggest clones take up more than 50%. Sequenced: blood, either unsorted or a sorted T cell fraction (not recorded which). The receptor set was obtained from a human donor who was either an allogeneic HSCT recipient or a stem cell or donor lymphocyte infusion donor (not recorded which). It is not recorded whose cells these are; they may come from a transplant donor. Both conserved end residues are part of each CDR3. D genes are given only for firm matches. Clone size is given for some rows only: seen once, a few or many times, or a class if the clone is expanded.

D gene,J gene,V gene,clone size,CDR3 DNA,CDR3 protein
NA,TRBJ2-2,TRBV19,NA,TGTGCCAGTTGCACAGGGAGTACGGGCGGGGAGCTGTTTTTT,CASCTGSTGGELFF
NA,TRBJ1-1,TRBV9,medium-sized,TGTGCCAGCAGCGTAGGAGGGACAATCGTGAACACTGAAGCTTTCTTT,CASSVGGTIVNTEAFF
TRBD1,TRBJ1-2,TRBV7-9,few,TGTGCCAGCAGCTCCCTAGGACAGGGGGAATATAACTATGGCTACACCTTC,CASSSLGQGEYNYGYTF
TRBD1,TRBJ2-2,TRBV5-1,few,TGCGCCAGCAGCTTGGAGGGACAGGGGATAGAAACCGGGGAGCTGTTTTTT,CASSLEGQGIETGELFF
NA,TRBJ2-4,TRBV10-2,NA,TGCGCCAGCAGTGAGGTGATAGCCCCAAACATTCAGTACTTC,CASSEVIAPNIQYF
NA,TRBJ2-5,TRBV7-2,NA,TGTGCCAGCAGCCGAGGGCGGTTCCAAGAGACCCAGTACTTC,CASSRGRFQETQYF
NA,TRBJ2-7,TRBV4-3,NA,TGCGCCAGCAGTCCGGGGCTGGCTATTTCCTACGAGCAGTACTTC,CASSPGLAISYEQYF
NA,TRBJ1-5,TRBV6-1,few,TGTGCCACCTATGGCGGGGGGCAGCCCCAGCATTTT,CATYGGGQPQHF
NA,TRBJ1-2,TRBV9,many,TGTGCCAGCACCGTCGGGGCTAACTATGGCTACACCTTC,CASTVGANYGYTF
TRBD2,TRBJ2-3,TRBV7-9,many,TGTGCCAGCACCCTAAAGGGTTTAGCGGGAGGGGGGTTGACAGATACGCAGTATTTT,CASTLKGLAGGGLTDTQYF
TRBD1,TRBJ1-1,TRBV7-9,NA,TGTGCCAGCAGCTCCGACAGGGGCACTGAAGCTTTCTTT,CASSSDRGTEAFF
TRBD2,TRBJ2-1,TRBV5-8,NA,TGTGCCAGCAGCTTGGACGTGGGCGGGAGCTACAATGAGCAGTTCTTC,CASSLDVGGSYNEQFF
TRBD2,TRBJ2-3,TRBV15,NA,TGTGCCACCAGCAGAGATACTAGCGAGACAGATACGCAGTATTTT,CATSRDTSETDTQYF
NA,TRBJ1-1,TRBV4-3,medium-sized,TGCGCCAGCAGCTCTAGAGGGAGAACTGAAGCTTTCTTT,CASSSRGRTEAFF
NA,TRBJ1-2,TRBV4-2,many,TGTGCCAGCAGCCAAGAATTGGGGAGATACTACACCTTC,CASSQELGRYYTF
NA,TRBJ2-5,TRBV9,many,TGTGCCAGCAGCGTAGGAGGAGCGGGCAAAGAGACCCAGTACTTC,CASSVGGAGKETQYF
TRBD2,TRBJ2-3,TRBV3-1,NA,TGTGCCACCAAACCTTTAGCGGGGGAAGATACGCAGTATTTT,CATKPLAGEDTQYF
TRBD1,TRBJ1-1,TRBV6-5,NA,TGTGCCAGCAGCACCCGGGAGGGGGCGCGAGCTTTCTTT,CASSTREGARAFF
NA,TRBJ2-7,TRBV11-3,NA,TGTGCCAGCAGCGACCCCTCGGGGCAGACTTCATACGAGCAGTACTTC,CASSDPSGQTSYEQYF
NA,TRBJ1-5,TRBV7-3,many,TGTGCCAGCAGCTTGTGGGGACAACCTCAGCCCCAGCATTTT,CASSLWGQPQPQHF
NA,TRBJ2-1,TRBV29-1,NA,TGCAGCGTTGAAGAAGGAGACAATGAGCAGTTCTTC,CSVEEGDNEQFF
NA,TRBJ1-5,TRBV12-3/TRBV12-4,NA,TGTGCCAGCAGTCCTCAGGGAGGGAATCAGCCCCAGCATTTT,CASSPQGGNQPQHF